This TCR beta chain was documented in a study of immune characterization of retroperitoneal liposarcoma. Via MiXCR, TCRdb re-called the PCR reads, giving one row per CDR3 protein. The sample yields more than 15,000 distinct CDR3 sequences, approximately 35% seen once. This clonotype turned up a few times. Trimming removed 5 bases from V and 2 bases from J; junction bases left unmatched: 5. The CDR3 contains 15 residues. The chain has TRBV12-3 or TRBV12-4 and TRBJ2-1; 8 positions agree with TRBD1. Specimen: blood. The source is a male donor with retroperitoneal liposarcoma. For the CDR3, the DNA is TGTGCCAGCAGTCCGGGACAGGTAACCTACAATGAGCAGTTCTTC. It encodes CASSPGQVTYNEQFF.